This T cell receptor (beta chain) was captured in a study of T cells in Graves' hyperthyroidism and ophthalmopathy. This clonotype appeared many times. Amplified TCR beta CDR3 regions came from RNA transcripts. HTBI primers were employed in a first-round RT-PCR of the TCR CDR3. TCRdb passed the multiplex PCR reads through MiXCR, listing each CDR3 protein once. The data show hundreds of thousands of distinct CDR3 sequences, around 16% seen once. The CDR3 contains 13 residues. The V end was cut by 5 bases, the J end by 1 base, with 8 bases between. Germline V gene sequence: CDR1 MNHNS, CDR2 SASEGT. This chain joins TRBV6-1 and TRBJ1-1; D remains ambiguous. The sequence was collected from a woman aged 25 to 39 with Graves' hyperthyroidism. Sequenced sample: blood. CDR3 sequence reads: CASSYGSNTEAFF. CDR3 DNA sequence: TGTGCCAGCAGTTACGGTTCGAACACTGAAGCTTTCTTT.